This T cell receptor (beta chain) is drawn from a study of T cell responses to AZD1222 COVID-19 vaccine. A note on this clone: Antigen specificity is unknown.

Germline loops: CDR1 SGHRS, CDR2 YFSETQ. This CDR3 is built from 15 residues. V lost 4 bases, J lost 2 bases, and 9 bases stayed unmatched. Assay used: immunoSEQ multiplex PCR; TCRdb lists only in-frame clones, some missing. The table includes over 100,000 clones, 80% to 90% detected once. Study findings and constraints: The study found vaccine-associated CD4 TCRs spanning spike, dominant at 160-218 and 743-854.

The TCR sequence derives from an adult in good health. The chain has TRBV5-1 and TRBJ2-7; 7 bases agree with TRBD1. This sample comprised peripheral blood, obtained on day 0 of AZD1222 vaccination. The CDR3 loop is CASSKGQTETYEQYF. The CDR3 bases are TGCGCCAGCAGCAAGGGACAGACCGAGACCTACGAGCAGTACTTC.